The clone carrying this TCR beta chain has only a few counts. The sample is drawn from a study of identical twins. TCRdb re-called the 5' RACE reads through MiXCR, storing one row per CDR3 protein. Here the sample spans 1.5 million to 2 million distinct CDR3 sequences, 32% being singletons. The CDR3 has 17 residues. Per germline, CDR1 DFQATT and CDR2 SNEGSKA (reference sequence). Input material: cord blood. The TCR was taken from a newborn girl in good health. The rearrangement joins TRBV20-1 to TRBJ2-4, with 8 bases aligning to TRBD1. The end of the DNA aligns better with TRBJ2-7, so the J call may be wrong. CDR3 in DNA: TGCAGTGCCCCACCGGGACAGGTGTCTAATAACGCCTACGAGCAGTACTTC. Residues: CSAPPGQVSNNAYEQYF.